This T cell receptor (beta chain) stems from a study of blood T cell repertoires in COVID-19. The overall study: The United States, Italy and Spain were the sources of the acute and convalescent COVID-19 samples. The analysed material was cDNA or gDNA that came from T cells, B-cell-depleted T cells, or PBMCs.

V gave up 1 base and J gave up 8 bases, with 17 bases separating them. CDR3 length: 16 amino acids. The germline gives CDR1 SEHNR, CDR2 FQNEAQ (reference sequence). Methods used by the authors: Amplification of reference gene primers was used by the study to estimate nucleated cell counts. Measured with immunoSEQ multiplex PCR; TCRdb has only the in-frame clones, and not every one. V and J calls and clone size are given by that table; D and trimming were obtained from the DNA. The sample records around 150,000 clones, more than 65% being singletons. V and J are TRBV7-9 and TRBJ1-4; D not resolved. This clonotype originated in a man in his sixties with acute or convalescent COVID-19. Sequencing was performed on peripheral blood. CDR3 nucleotides: TGTGCCAGCAGCTTAGTCCAAGCCTTGTCGGGAGAAAAACTGTTTTTT. Its translation: CASSLVQALSGEKLFF.